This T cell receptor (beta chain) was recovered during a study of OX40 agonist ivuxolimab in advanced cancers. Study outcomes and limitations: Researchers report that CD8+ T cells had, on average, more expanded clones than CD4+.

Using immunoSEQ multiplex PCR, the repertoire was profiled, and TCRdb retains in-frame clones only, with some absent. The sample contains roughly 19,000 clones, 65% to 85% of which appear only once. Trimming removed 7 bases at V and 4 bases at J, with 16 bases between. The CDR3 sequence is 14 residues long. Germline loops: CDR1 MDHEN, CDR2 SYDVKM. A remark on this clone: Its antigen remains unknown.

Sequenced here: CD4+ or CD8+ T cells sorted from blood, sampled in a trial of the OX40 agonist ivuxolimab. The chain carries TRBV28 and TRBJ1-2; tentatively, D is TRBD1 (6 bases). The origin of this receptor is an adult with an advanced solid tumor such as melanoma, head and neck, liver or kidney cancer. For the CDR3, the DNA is TGTGCCAGCACCACGGACAGAAACCTCTATGGCTACACCTTC. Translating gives CASTTDRNLYGYTF.